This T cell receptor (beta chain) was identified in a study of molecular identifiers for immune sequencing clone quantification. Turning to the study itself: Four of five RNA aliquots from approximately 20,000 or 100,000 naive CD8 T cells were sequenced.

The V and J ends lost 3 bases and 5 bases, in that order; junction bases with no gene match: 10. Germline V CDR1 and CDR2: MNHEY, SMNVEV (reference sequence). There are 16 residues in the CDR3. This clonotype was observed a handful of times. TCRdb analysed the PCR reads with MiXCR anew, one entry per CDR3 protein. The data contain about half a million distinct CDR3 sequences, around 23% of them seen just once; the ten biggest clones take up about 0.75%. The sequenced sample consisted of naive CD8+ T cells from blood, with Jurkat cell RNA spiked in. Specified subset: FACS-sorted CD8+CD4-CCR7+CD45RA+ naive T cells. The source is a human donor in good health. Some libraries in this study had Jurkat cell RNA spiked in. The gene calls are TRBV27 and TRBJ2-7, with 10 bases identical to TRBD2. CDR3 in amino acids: CASSLAVTGTSDEQYF. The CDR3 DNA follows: TGTGCCAGCAGTTTGGCAGTCACCGGGACTAGCGACGAGCAGTACTTC.